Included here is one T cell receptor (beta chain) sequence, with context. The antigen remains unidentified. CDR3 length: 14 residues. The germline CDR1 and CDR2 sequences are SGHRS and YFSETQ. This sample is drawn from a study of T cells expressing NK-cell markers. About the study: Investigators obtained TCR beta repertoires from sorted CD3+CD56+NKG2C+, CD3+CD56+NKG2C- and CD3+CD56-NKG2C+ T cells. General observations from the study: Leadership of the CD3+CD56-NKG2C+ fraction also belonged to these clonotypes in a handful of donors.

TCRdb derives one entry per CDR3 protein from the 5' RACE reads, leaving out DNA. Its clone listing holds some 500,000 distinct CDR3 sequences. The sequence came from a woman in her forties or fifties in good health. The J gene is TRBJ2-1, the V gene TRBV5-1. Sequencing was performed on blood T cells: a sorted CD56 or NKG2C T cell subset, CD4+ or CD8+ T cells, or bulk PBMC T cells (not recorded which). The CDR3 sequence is CASPNMSSYNEQFF.